Listed below are T cell receptor beta chains from one sample, sequenced in a study of T cell clones after liver transplantation. Measured with immunoSEQ multiplex PCR; TCRdb has only the in-frame clones, and not every one. The table lists approximately 75,000 clones, about 80% of them singletons. The sequenced sample was CD4+ T cells from blood, obtained 12 months after liver transplant. These receptors originate from a human patient who received a liver transplant. The T cells may come from the graft donor. Both conserved end residues are part of each CDR3. A D gene is named only where the DNA matches it firmly. The size entry is marked missing in some rows and otherwise reads once, few, many or a size class.

V gene: TRBV5-1; D gene: NA; J gene: TRBJ2-1; clone size: NA; CDR3 protein: CASSFGSRDEQFF; CDR3 DNA: TGCGCCAGCAGCTTTGGTTCCCGCGATGAGCAGTTCTTC
V gene: TRBV27; D gene: NA; J gene: TRBJ1-2; clone size: NA; CDR3 protein: CASARTTGRDGYTF; CDR3 DNA: TGTGCCAGCGCTAGAACTACAGGGCGGGATGGCTACACCTTC
V gene: TRBV27; D gene: TRBD2; J gene: TRBJ2-7; clone size: NA; CDR3 protein: CASSHTSGRGLRSSYEQYF; CDR3 DNA: TGTGCCAGCAGTCACACTAGCGGGAGGGGCCTTAGGAGCTCCTACGAGCAGTACTTC
V gene: TRBV19; D gene: TRBD2; J gene: TRBJ2-1; clone size: NA; CDR3 protein: CASSLREFTNEQFF; CDR3 DNA: TGTGCCAGTTCCTTGCGGGAGTTTACTAATGAGCAGTTCTTC
V gene: TRBV4-3; D gene: TRBD2; J gene: TRBJ2-3; clone size: NA; CDR3 protein: CASSQGGLAGGDTQYF; CDR3 DNA: TGCGCCAGCAGCCAAGGGGGACTAGCGGGAGGTGATACGCAGTATTTT
V gene: TRBV5-1; D gene: NA; J gene: TRBJ1-3; clone size: NA; CDR3 protein: CASSLGPNSGNTIYF; CDR3 DNA: TGCGCCAGCAGCTTGGGGCCGAACTCTGGAAACACCATATATTTT
V gene: TRBV18; D gene: NA; J gene: TRBJ1-1; clone size: few; CDR3 protein: CASSPREGMNTEAFF; CDR3 DNA: TGTGCCAGCTCTCCCCGAGAGGGAATGAACACTGAAGCTTTCTTT
V gene: TRBV28; D gene: NA; J gene: TRBJ1-3; clone size: NA; CDR3 protein: CASSSGTETGNTIYF; CDR3 DNA: TGTGCCAGCAGTTCCGGGACGGAAACTGGAAACACCATATATTTT
V gene: TRBV7-2; D gene: NA; J gene: TRBJ2-7; clone size: NA; CDR3 protein: CASSLGAPYEQYF; CDR3 DNA: TGTGCCAGCAGCTTGGGTGCTCCCTACGAGCAGTACTTC
V gene: TRBV5-4; D gene: TRBD1; J gene: TRBJ1-1; clone size: once; CDR3 protein: CASSLGGGQGAGSTEAFF; CDR3 DNA: TGTGCCAGCAGCTTGGGAGGGGGACAGGGGGCGGGGAGCACTGAAGCTTTCTTT
V gene: TRBV27; D gene: TRBD1; J gene: TRBJ1-1; clone size: NA; CDR3 protein: CASSLDRVSGTEAFF; CDR3 DNA: TGTGCCAGCAGTCTTGACAGGGTCTCGGGCACTGAAGCTTTCTTT
V gene: TRBV6-5; D gene: NA; J gene: TRBJ1-4; clone size: NA; CDR3 protein: CASRRGWTNEKLFF; CDR3 DNA: TGTGCCAGCAGGAGAGGGTGGACTAATGAAAAACTGTTTTTT
V gene: TRBV6-1; D gene: NA; J gene: TRBJ1-4; clone size: NA; CDR3 protein: CASSEVVRAGEKLFF; CDR3 DNA: TGTGCCAGCAGTGAAGTGGTCAGGGCTGGCGAAAAACTGTTTTTT
V gene: TRBV27; D gene: TRBD1; J gene: TRBJ2-2; clone size: NA; CDR3 protein: CASSLSRRTGGTGELFF; CDR3 DNA: TGTGCCAGCAGTTTATCCAGGCGGACAGGGGGCACCGGGGAGCTGTTTTTT
V gene: TRBV6-4; D gene: NA; J gene: TRBJ2-1; clone size: NA; CDR3 protein: CASSGGSYNEQFF; CDR3 DNA: TGTGCCAGCAGTGGCGGATCCTACAATGAGCAGTTCTTC
V gene: TRBV27; D gene: NA; J gene: TRBJ2-7; clone size: NA; CDR3 protein: CASSLIGRGGGQYF; CDR3 DNA: TGTGCCAGCAGTTTAATTGGCAGGGGAGGTGGGCAGTACTTC
V gene: TRBV4-3; D gene: TRBD2; J gene: TRBJ2-1; clone size: NA; CDR3 protein: CASSRAPMGTSGTNEQFF; CDR3 DNA: TGCGCCAGCAGCCGAGCCCCCATGGGAACTAGCGGGACGAATGAGCAGTTCTTC
V gene: TRBV28; D gene: TRBD2; J gene: TRBJ2-7; clone size: NA; CDR3 protein: CASSRAGGGSYEQYF; CDR3 DNA: TGTGCCAGCAGTCGAGCGGGAGGAGGGTCCTACGAGCAGTACTTC
V gene: TRBV28; D gene: NA; J gene: TRBJ1-5; clone size: NA; CDR3 protein: CASSRGGGYSNQPQHF; CDR3 DNA: TGTGCCAGCAGTCGGGGGGGAGGGTATAGCAATCAGCCCCAGCATTTT
V gene: TRBV18; D gene: NA; J gene: TRBJ1-4; clone size: NA; CDR3 protein: CASSPSSGRRNEKLFF; CDR3 DNA: TGTGCCAGCTCACCATCTTCGGGTAGGCGTAATGAAAAACTGTTTTTT
V gene: TRBV2; D gene: NA; J gene: TRBJ1-5; clone size: once; CDR3 protein: CASSEFMGNQPQHF; CDR3 DNA: TGTGCCAGCAGTGAATTTATGGGGAATCAGCCCCAGCATTTT
V gene: TRBV28; D gene: NA; J gene: TRBJ1-5; clone size: NA; CDR3 protein: CASSLINQPQHF; CDR3 DNA: TGTGCCAGCAGCCTTATCAATCAGCCCCAGCATTTT
V gene: TRBV5-6; D gene: NA; J gene: TRBJ2-3; clone size: NA; CDR3 protein: CASSLGGLGDTQYF; CDR3 DNA: TGTGCCAGCAGCTTGGGGGGGCTGGGAGATACGCAGTATTTT
V gene: TRBV2; D gene: TRBD1; J gene: TRBJ1-4; clone size: few; CDR3 protein: CASTGTGVSGLFF; CDR3 DNA: TGTGCCAGCACCGGGACAGGGGTGTCGGGGCTGTTTTTT
V gene: TRBV18; D gene: NA; J gene: TRBJ2-2; clone size: NA; CDR3 protein: CASSPQAAGANTGELFF; CDR3 DNA: TGTGCCAGCTCACCGCAGGCCGCCGGGGCGAACACCGGGGAGCTGTTTTTT
V gene: TRBV28; D gene: NA; J gene: TRBJ1-1; clone size: NA; CDR3 protein: CASSSSSLGGTEAFF; CDR3 DNA: TGTGCCAGCAGTTCGTCCTCCCTAGGTGGGACTGAAGCTTTCTTT
V gene: TRBV5-1; D gene: NA; J gene: TRBJ1-3; clone size: NA; CDR3 protein: CASSLGGDSGNTIYF; CDR3 DNA: TGCGCCAGCAGCTTGGGAGGGGACTCTGGAAACACCATATATTTT
V gene: TRBV6-1; D gene: NA; J gene: TRBJ2-7; clone size: NA; CDR3 protein: CASSEAWGQDYEQYF; CDR3 DNA: TGTGCCAGCAGTGAAGCGTGGGGACAAGACTACGAGCAGTACTTC
V gene: TRBV6-5; D gene: NA; J gene: TRBJ1-2; clone size: once; CDR3 protein: CASSPLRGGYTF; CDR3 DNA: TGTGCCAGCAGTCCACTTAGGGGCGGCTACACCTTC
V gene: TRBV28; D gene: NA; J gene: TRBJ1-1; clone size: NA; CDR3 protein: CGARHLNTEAFF; CDR3 DNA: TGTGGGGCCCGGCATTTGAACACTGAAGCTTTCTTT
V gene: TRBV18; D gene: NA; J gene: TRBJ2-1; clone size: NA; CDR3 protein: CASSHIRGGSGNEQFF; CDR3 DNA: TGTGCCAGCTCACATATCCGAGGAGGCTCGGGGAATGAGCAGTTCTTC
V gene: TRBV5-6; D gene: TRBD1; J gene: TRBJ1-1; clone size: NA; CDR3 protein: CASSLPRTGMNTEAFF; CDR3 DNA: TGTGCCAGCAGCCTTCCCCGGACAGGAATGAACACTGAAGCTTTCTTT
V gene: TRBV4-1; D gene: NA; J gene: TRBJ1-1; clone size: few; CDR3 protein: CASRGILRDTEAFF; CDR3 DNA: TGCGCCAGCAGAGGGATTTTAAGGGACACTGAAGCTTTCTTT
V gene: TRBV5-1; D gene: TRBD2; J gene: TRBJ2-1; clone size: NA; CDR3 protein: CASSQTSGPWDEQFF; CDR3 DNA: TGCGCCAGCAGCCAGACTAGCGGCCCCTGGGATGAGCAGTTCTTC
V gene: TRBV5-4; D gene: NA; J gene: TRBJ1-2; clone size: NA; CDR3 protein: CASSLLGGAFGYTF; CDR3 DNA: TGTGCCAGCAGTCTCTTGGGGGGCGCTTTTGGCTACACCTTC
V gene: TRBV7-2; D gene: NA; J gene: TRBJ2-1; clone size: NA; CDR3 protein: CASSLWQGTYNEQFF; CDR3 DNA: TGTGCCAGCAGCTTATGGCAGGGAACCTACAATGAGCAGTTCTTC
V gene: TRBV18; D gene: TRBD2; J gene: TRBJ2-1; clone size: NA; CDR3 protein: CASSPIGLAGYNEQFF; CDR3 DNA: TGTGCCAGCTCACCGATTGGACTAGCGGGATACAATGAGCAGTTCTTC
V gene: TRBV5-4; D gene: TRBD2; J gene: TRBJ2-1; clone size: NA; CDR3 protein: CASSTGGGDSYNEQFF; CDR3 DNA: TGTGCCAGCAGCACGGGGGGGGGAGACTCCTACAATGAGCAGTTCTTC
V gene: TRBV5-6; D gene: NA; J gene: TRBJ1-3; clone size: once; CDR3 protein: CASSLRGLGNTIYF; CDR3 DNA: TGTGCCAGCAGCTTGCGGGGGCTCGGAAACACCATATATTTT
V gene: TRBV4-3; D gene: NA; J gene: TRBJ2-7; clone size: few; CDR3 protein: CASSQDILAYEQYF; CDR3 DNA: TGCGCCAGCAGCCAAGACATCCTAGCCTACGAGCAGTACTTC
V gene: TRBV5-1; D gene: NA; J gene: TRBJ2-5; clone size: NA; CDR3 protein: CASSWRVVAAQGETQYF; CDR3 DNA: TGCGCCAGCAGCTGGCGGGTGGTAGCGGCACAAGGGGAGACCCAGTACTTC
V gene: TRBV5-1; D gene: NA; J gene: TRBJ2-3; clone size: NA; CDR3 protein: CASSLLPRPDTQYF; CDR3 DNA: TGCGCCAGCAGCTTGTTACCCCGACCAGATACGCAGTATTTT
V gene: TRBV28; D gene: NA; J gene: TRBJ2-2; clone size: NA; CDR3 protein: CASSTLVRTGELFF; CDR3 DNA: TGTGCCAGCAGTACCCTCGTACGAACCGGGGAGCTGTTTTTT
V gene: TRBV18; D gene: TRBD2; J gene: TRBJ2-5; clone size: NA; CDR3 protein: CASSPGLATQETQYF; CDR3 DNA: TGTGCCAGCTCGCCGGGACTAGCGACTCAAGAGACCCAGTACTTC
V gene: TRBV2; D gene: NA; J gene: TRBJ1-2; clone size: NA; CDR3 protein: CASTPGSSANYGYTF; CDR3 DNA: TGTGCCAGCACGCCAGGGAGCTCAGCTAACTATGGCTACACCTTC
V gene: TRBV5-8; D gene: NA; J gene: TRBJ2-7; clone size: NA; CDR3 protein: CASSRGSLGSYEQYF; CDR3 DNA: TGTGCCAGCAGCCGGGGTAGTTTGGGGTCCTACGAGCAGTACTTC
V gene: TRBV29-1; D gene: NA; J gene: TRBJ1-5; clone size: NA; CDR3 protein: CSVGWGNQPQHF; CDR3 DNA: TGCAGCGTTGGGTGGGGGAATCAGCCCCAGCATTTT
V gene: TRBV7-2; D gene: NA; J gene: TRBJ1-5; clone size: NA; CDR3 protein: CASSLAAEFNQPQHF; CDR3 DNA: TGTGCCAGCAGCTTAGCGGCGGAATTCAATCAGCCCCAGCATTTT
V gene: TRBV28; D gene: NA; J gene: TRBJ1-1; clone size: few; CDR3 protein: CASSLFMRGTEAFF; CDR3 DNA: TGTGCCAGCAGTTTGTTTATGAGGGGCACTGAAGCTTTCTTT
V gene: TRBV11-2; D gene: NA; J gene: TRBJ2-1; clone size: NA; CDR3 protein: CASSLTGTLSKQFF; CDR3 DNA: TGTGCCAGCAGCTTAACGGGGACTCTTAGTAAGCAGTTCTTC